This T cell receptor beta chain stems from a study of cytomegalovirus exposure and HLA in healthy donors. Study-wide points: Later analysis identified a missense DCLRE1C variant that was linked to TCR beta V- and J-gene trimming.

The V segment lost 2 bases and the J segment 4 bases; nucleotides outside the gene matches: 3. CDR1 and CDR2 from the germline V gene are MNHEY and SVGAGI. The CDR3 covers 15 residues. Points on this clone: Its antigen remains unidentified.

Use of 60 Vbeta and 13 Jbeta primers characterized the PCR. Assay: immunoSEQ multiplex PCR; the TCRdb copy retains only in-frame clones and omits some. The sample lists approximately 90,000 clones, more than 70% occurring once. The chain carries TRBV6-5 and TRBJ1-2; TRBD1 agrees at 11 bases. Sequences were obtained from PBMCs. The sequence derives from a man younger than 45 in good health and CMV-seronegative. The CDR3 DNA sequence: TGTGCCAGCAGTTACACCGGGACAGGGGGCTATGGCTACACCTTC. Protein: CASSYTGTGGYGYTF.